This TCR beta chain was captured in a study of T cell changes during pregnancy in multiple sclerosis. Only in-frame clones appear in the TCRdb table, and some are missing; sequencing was by immunoSEQ multiplex PCR. This repertoire shows about 62,000 clones, about 90% found once; its top ten account for about 2.9%. V dropped 0 bases and J dropped 1 base, with 11 bases sitting between them. The CDR3 is 15 amino acids. Per germline, CDR1 SGHRS and CDR2 YFSETQ. The starting material was peripheral blood, obtained in the second trimester of pregnancy. The TCR comes from a female donor in good health, enrolled as a control in a pregnancy study. The chain carries TRBV5-1 and TRBJ2-7; D ambiguous. CDR3 coding DNA: TGCGCCAGCAGCTTGGACTGGGCCCCATCCTACGAGCAGTACTTC. Its translation is CASSLDWAPSYEQYF.